Below, 18 T cell receptor beta chains from the same sample are listed, as sequenced in a study of shared clonotypes between healthy human individuals. Libraries were prepared by immunoSEQ multiplex PCR; TCRdb keeps only in-frame clonotypes and omits some of them. The top ten hold about 0.39% of the sample, which has approximately 2.5 million clones, approximately 94% seen once. Sequences were obtained from naive CD4+ T cells from PBMCs. Subset: CD45RA+ positively selected. The receptors stem from a man younger than 30 in good health. Some clones in this sample may be carry-over from other donors' samples.

This sequence joins TRBV28 and TRBJ2-1; no firm D call. The CDR3 loop spans 14 amino acids. With 4 bases removed from V and 9 bases from J, the gap between germline ends came to 16 bases. Germline CDR1 and CDR2: MDHEN and SYDVKM. The CDR3 DNA reads TGTGCCAGCAGTTCCCCCTCTCTCGTGACTGAGCAGTTCTTC. Translation gives CASSSPSLVTEQFF. The whole variable domain, remainder taken from reference TRBV28 and TRBJ2-1, is DVKVTQSSRYLVKRTGEKVFLECVQDMDHENMFWYRQDPGLGLRLIYFSYDVKMKEKGDIPEGYSVSREKKERFSLILESASTNQTSMYLCASSSPSLVTEQFFGPGTRLTVL.

V gene TRBV27 combines with J gene TRBJ1-5; 11 bases are a match to TRBD1. The CDR3 runs 15 residues. Germline CDR1 is MNHEY and CDR2 is SMNVEV (reference sequence). The V and J ends lost 3 bases and 5 bases, in that order; junction bases with no gene match: 3. The CDR3 reads CASSFGTGGDQPQHF. The CDR3, as DNA: TGTGCCAGCAGTTTCGGGACAGGGGGGGATCAGCCCCAGCATTTT.

As regards this clone: Other DNA sequences in the same sample also yield this CDR3. CDR3 sequence: CASSLDNEQFF. For the CDR3, the DNA is TGTGCCAGCAGCCTTGACAATGAGCAGTTCTTC. The chain joins TRBV7-9 to TRBJ2-1, with D unresolved. The ends were cut back, 5 bases at V and 5 bases at J, with 4 bases in the middle. The CDR3 totals 11 residues. In germline, CDR1 is SEHNR, CDR2 FQNEAQ (reference sequence).

V gene TRBV18 combines with J gene TRBJ2-7; 7 positions agree with TRBD2. Germline CDR1 and CDR2: KGHSH and LQKENI. Trimming at V came to 0 bases and at J to 5 bases, leaving 4 bases not matched to a gene. The CDR3 totals 14 residues. CDR3 region: CASSPPYGGDEQYF. DNA for the CDR3: TGTGCCAGCTCACCACCGTATGGGGGGGACGAGCAGTACTTC.

CDR3 in amino acids: CASSPDGTFLEEQYF. The CDR3 DNA sequence: TGTGCCAGCTCACCGGACGGGACTTTCCTAGAAGAACAGTACTTC. V is TRBV18 and J is TRBJ2-7; D perhaps matches TRBD2 (6 bases). The CDR3 covers 15 residues. Germline V gives CDR1 KGHSH, CDR2 LQKENI. The ends were cut back, 3 bases at V and 10 bases at J, with 22 bases in the middle. Based on the CDR3 plus reference TRBV18 and TRBJ2-7, the full variable domain is NAGVMQNPRHLVRRRGQEARLRCSPMKGHSHVYWYRQLPEEGLKFMVYLQKENIIDESGMPKERFSAEFPKEGPSILRIQQVVRGDSAAYFCASSPDGTFLEEQYFGPGTRLTVT.

Comments on this clone: The same CDR3 also results from other DNA sequences found in this sample. CDR3 sequence reads: CASRHNTEAFF. The CDR3 nucleotides are TGTGCCAGCAGACACAACACTGAAGCTTTCTTT. The chain links TRBV6-6 to TRBJ1-1; D not resolved. With 6 bases removed from V and 2 bases from J, the gap between germline ends came to 4 bases. Per the germline V gene, CDR1 is MNHNY and CDR2 is SVGAGI (reference sequence). The CDR3 totals 11 residues.

This chain joins TRBV2 and TRBJ1-5, with D perhaps TRBD1 (6 bases). The CDR3 loop spans 13 amino acids. Per germline, CDR1 SNHLY and CDR2 FYNNEI. Deletions cut 7 bases from V and 7 bases from J, with 14 bases between. CDR3 amino acids: CASKLGGGQPQHF. The CDR3 DNA reads TGTGCCAGCAAATTAGGGGGGGGACAGCCCCAGCATTTT.

The chain's CDR3 is CASSPNYRVKDHEQYF. Here the CDR3 DNA reads TGTGCCAGCAGCCCCAATTACAGGGTCAAAGACCACGAGCAGTACTTC. The genes are TRBV5-6 and TRBJ2-7, with D tentatively TRBD1 (6 bases). V was pared by 4 bases and J by 5 bases, with 22 bases between. CDR1 and CDR2 from the germline V gene are SGHDT and YYEEEE. This CDR3 is built from 16 residues.

The chain combines TRBV9 with TRBJ2-3, with a possible D match to TRBD2 (5 bases). The CDR3 totals 14 residues. Germline V gene lookup returns CDR1 SGDLS and CDR2 YYNGEE. Trimming stripped 0 bases from V and 2 bases from J, with 7 bases between. CDR3 bases: TGTGCCAGCAGCGTAGGCGGGCACACAGATACGCAGTATTTT. Amino acid sequence: CASSVGGHTDTQYF. Supplemented by reference TRBV9 and TRBJ2-3, the full variable domain reads DSGVTQTPKHLITATGQRVTLRCSPRSGDLSVYWYQQSLDQGLQFLIQYYNGEERAKGNILERFSAQQFPDLHSELNLSSLELGDSALYFCASSVGGHTDTQYFGPGTRLTVL.

The chain combines TRBV30 with TRBJ2-3; 8 bases line up with TRBD2. The CDR3 runs to 13 residues. Trimming took 5 bases from V and 3 from J; bases not matched to a gene: 4. The germline V gene has CDR1 GTSNPN and CDR2 SVGIG (reference sequence). The CDR3: CAWSLAGTDTQYF. DNA of the CDR3: TGTGCCTGGTCCTTAGCGGGGACAGATACGCAGTATTTT.

The chain is built from TRBV4-3 and TRBJ1-5, with unresolved D. The length of the CDR3 is 13 residues. The germline CDR1 and CDR2 sequences are LGHNA and YSLEER. V gave up 4 bases and J gave up 11 bases, with 15 bases separating them. CDR3 loop: CASSLAAGGAQHF. CDR3 sequence (DNA): TGCGCCAGCAGCCTAGCCGCGGGTGGGGCCCAGCATTTT.

This chain links TRBV5-8 with TRBJ2-1; TRBD2 agrees at 7 bases. The CDR3 spans 17 residues. CDR1 and CDR2 from the germline V gene are SGHTS and YDEGEE. The V segment lost 0 bases and the J segment 0 bases; nucleotides outside the gene matches: 6. This chain's CDR3 is CASSLDRGGSSYNEQFF. CDR3 sequence (DNA): TGTGCCAGCAGCTTGGATCGGGGCGGGAGCTCCTACAATGAGCAGTTCTTC.

V is TRBV7-9 and J is TRBJ1-5; D is unclear. V lost 2 bases, J lost 7 bases, and 9 bases lay in between. In germline, CDR1 is SEHNR, CDR2 FQNEAQ (reference sequence). CDR3 length: 13 residues. CDR3 nucleotides: TGTGCCAGCAGCTTATTTACGGGCCAGCCCCAGCATTTT. As protein: CASSLFTGQPQHF.

The chain recombines TRBV7-6 with TRBJ2-5, with 8 bases that match TRBD1. V lost 5 bases and J lost 4; bases outside the gene matches: 9. The length of the CDR3 is 15 residues. CDR1 SGHVS and CDR2 FNYEAQ come from the germline V gene. As DNA, the CDR3 is TGTGCCAGCAGCCCGAGGACAGGGACGGCAGAGACCCAGTACTTC. As protein: CASSPRTGTAETQYF.

V is TRBV18 and J is TRBJ2-7, with 9 bases that match TRBD1. This CDR3 has 16 residues. Germline CDR1 and CDR2: KGHSH and LQKENI. After removal of 1 base from V and 0 bases from J, the junction contained 4 bases not matched to a gene. CDR3 sequence: CASSPQGQGYSYEQYF. The CDR3 bases are TGTGCCAGCTCACCACAGGGACAGGGCTACTCCTACGAGCAGTACTTC.

The V gene is TRBV5-4, the J gene TRBJ1-2; 9 bases align to TRBD1. The CDR3 has 16 amino acids. J lost 4 bases, V lost 1 base, and 8 bases had no gene match. The germline CDR1 and CDR2 sequences are SGHNT and YYREEE (reference sequence). CDR3 amino acids: CASSLRATGGGYGYTF. In nucleotides, the CDR3 is TGTGCCAGCAGCTTGAGAGCGACAGGGGGTGGCTATGGCTACACCTTC.

The chain combines TRBV4-3 with TRBJ2-3, with 9 nucleotides matching TRBD2. Trimming at V came to 4 bases and at J to 0 bases, leaving 2 bases not matched to a gene. Germline CDR1 and CDR2: LGHNA and YSLEER. This CDR3 contains 15 residues. The CDR3 protein is CASSRGRASTDTQYF. The CDR3 bases are TGCGCCAGCAGCCGCGGGAGGGCGAGCACAGATACGCAGTATTTT.

J is TRBJ1-1 and V is TRBV5-1; D is uncertain. Germline V CDR1 and CDR2: SGHRS, YFSETQ. The V and J ends lost 3 bases and 6 bases respectively, with 12 bases between them. The CDR3 has 13 residues. CDR3 DNA sequence: TGCGCCAGCAGCTCCCCGGGCCTGTCTGAAGCTTTCTTT. Amino acids: CASSSPGLSEAFF.